One sample yielded the 20 T cell receptor beta chains listed below, sequenced in a study of cytomegalovirus exposure and HLA in healthy donors. The PCR used 60 Vbeta and 13 Jbeta primers. TCRdb keeps only in-frame clones here, not all; method: immunoSEQ multiplex PCR. The sample lists 150,000 to 200,000 clones, 60% to 85% occurring once. Sequencing was done on a sample of PBMCs. All receptors derive from a woman aged 25-40 years in good health and CMV-seronegative.

This clone turned up a few times. V gene TRBV5-4 combines with J gene TRBJ1-2, with 8 bases aligning to TRBD1. This CDR3 contains 13 residues. Germline V CDR1 and CDR2: SGHNT, YYREEE (reference sequence). V trimming: 5 bases; J trimming: 6 bases; junction bases outside the gene matches: 6. The CDR3 coding sequence is TGTGCCAGCAGATTTACAGGGGGAAATGGCTACACCTTC. Translation: CASRFTGGNGYTF. Together with reference TRBV5-4 and TRBJ1-2, the CDR3 gives the full variable domain: ETGVTQSPTHLIKTRGQQVTLRCSSQSGHNTVSWYQQALGQGPQFIFQYYREEENGRGNFPPRFSGLQFPNYSSELNVNALELDDSALYLCASRFTGGNGYTFGSGTRLTVV.

This chain joins TRBV5-1 and TRBJ1-5, with 8 bases matching TRBD1. The CDR3 has 14 amino acids. The J segment lost 4 bases and the V segment lost 4 bases, leaving 4 bases of the junction unmatched. Per the germline V gene, CDR1 is SGHRS and CDR2 is YFSETQ. The CDR3 DNA follows: TGCGCCAGCAGCCCGGGACAGGATAATCAGCCCCAGCATTTT. It translates to CASSPGQDNQPQHF.

The V and J genes are TRBV6-1 and TRBJ1-4; 9 bases map to TRBD1. J gave up 8 bases and V 8 bases, and 12 bases lay outside the gene matches. Germline V gives CDR1 MNHNS, CDR2 SASEGT. This CDR3 comprises 15 residues. CDR3 sequence (DNA): TGTGCCAGCCAACCTAACACAGGGGGCCGCGAAAAACTGTTTTTT. Translated: CASQPNTGGREKLFF.

V gene TRBV5-6 combines with J gene TRBJ2-7, with D unclear. There are 14 residues in the CDR3. Germline CDR1 and CDR2: SGHDT and YYEEEE. Trimming stripped 0 bases from V and 2 bases from J, with 9 bases between. The CDR3 loop reads CASSLVALPYEQYF. The CDR3 bases are TGTGCCAGCAGCTTGGTGGCCTTACCCTACGAGCAGTACTTC.

V gene TRBV5-5 combines with J gene TRBJ1-3, with TRBD1 identical over 8 bases. The CDR3 covers 15 residues. Germline CDR1 and CDR2: SGHKS and YYEKEE (reference sequence). Trimming took 3 bases from V and 4 from J; bases not matched to a gene: 6. DNA of the CDR3: TGTGCCAGCAGCTCGGACAGGGTGGTCGGAAACACCATATATTTT. It is translated as CASSSDRVVGNTIYF.

This chain uses TRBV18 with TRBJ2-3; D is unclear. CDR3 size: 13 residues. The ends were cut back, 3 bases at V and 2 bases at J, with 6 bases in the middle. CDR1 is KGHSH, CDR2 LQKENI, per germline. CDR3 sequence: CASSPLDTDTQYF. The DNA for the CDR3 is TGTGCCAGCTCACCCCTAGACACAGATACGCAGTATTTT.

This chain links TRBV28 with TRBJ2-2; 8 positions match TRBD2. Losses at the gene ends were 6 bases for V and 1 base for J; bases not matched to a gene: 7. Germline CDR1 and CDR2: MDHEN and SYDVKM. This CDR3 has 16 residues. The chain's CDR3 is CASRGLGRKNTGELFF. CDR3 coding DNA: TGTGCCAGCAGGGGACTAGGGAGGAAGAACACCGGGGAGCTGTTTTTT.

This chain joins TRBV2 and TRBJ2-7, with D possibly matching TRBD2 (6 bases). Per the germline V gene, CDR1 is SNHLY and CDR2 is FYNNEI. Trimming pared 2 bases from V and 8 bases from J, leaving 19 bases between. The CDR3 spans 15 residues. The CDR3: CASSEFQVGDLKQYF. The CDR3 DNA follows: TGTGCCAGCAGTGAATTCCAGGTAGGGGACTTGAAGCAGTACTTC.

The chain carries TRBV19 and TRBJ1-5, with D uncertain. Trimming pared 3 bases from V and 4 bases from J, leaving 10 bases between. Germline lookup yields CDR1 LNHDA and CDR2 SQIVND (reference sequence). The CDR3 totals 14 residues. The DNA of the CDR3 is TGTGCCAGTAGTATGTGGGGAGAGAATCAGCCCCAGCATTTT. Its protein is CASSMWGENQPQHF.

This sequence joins TRBV11-2 and TRBJ1-2; D may be TRBD1 (6 bases). The V end lost 5 bases, the J end lost 10 bases, and 26 bases lay between the germline ends. Germline assignment: CDR1 SGHAT and CDR2 FQNNGV. This CDR3 comprises 16 residues. Here the CDR3 reads CASSPTPTGQGGVYTF. CDR3 coding DNA: TGTGCCAGCAGCCCGACGCCTACGGGACAAGGGGGTGTCTACACCTTC.

This clone was seen a handful of times. The V call is TRBV4-1, the J call TRBJ1-5; D is unclear. Germline V gene sequence: CDR1 MGHRA, CDR2 YSYEKL. The CDR3 spans 15 residues. V was clipped by 1 base and J by 4 bases, with 11 bases between them. The CDR3 loop is CASSQVEATNQPQHF. As DNA, the CDR3 is TGCGCCAGCAGCCAAGTGGAGGCAACGAATCAGCCCCAGCATTTT.

The CDR3 region has the DNA TGTGCCAGCAGCTTAGGGACAGGATTGAGCTCCTATAATTCACCCCTCCACTTT. Translation: CASSLGTGLSSYNSPLHF. The chain combines TRBV7-6 with TRBJ1-6; 7 nucleotides line up with TRBD1. Germline assignment: CDR1 SGHVS and CDR2 FNYEAQ. CDR3 length: 18 amino acids. V trimming: 1 base; J trimming: 0 bases; junction bases outside the gene matches: 6. The full variable domain, rest sourced from reference TRBV7-6 and TRBJ1-6, is GAGVSQSPRYKVTKRGQDVALRCDPISGHVSLYWYRQALGQGPEFLTYFNYEAQQDKSGLPNDRFSAERPEGSISTLTIQRTEQRDSAMYRCASSLGTGLSSYNSPLHFGNGTRLTVT.

Only one count was recorded for this clone. This chain connects TRBV5-1 to TRBJ2-5, with TRBD1 identical over 8 bases. Trimming removed 4 bases from V and 2 bases from J; junction bases left unmatched: 4. Germline V gene lookup returns CDR1 SGHRS and CDR2 YFSETQ. The CDR3 runs 14 residues. CDR3 region: CASSLWTGQETQYF. The DNA of the CDR3 is TGCGCCAGCAGCCTATGGACAGGGCAAGAGACCCAGTACTTC.

V usage is TRBV6-1 and J usage is TRBJ2-5; 8 bases fit TRBD1. This CDR3 is built from 14 residues. V lost 4 bases, J lost 5 bases, and 6 bases stayed unmatched. In germline, CDR1 is MNHNS, CDR2 SASEGT. The CDR3 bases are TGTGCCAGCAGTGGACAGGGGACCACGGAGACCCAGTACTTC. Amino acid sequence: CASSGQGTTETQYF.

The genes are TRBV7-2 and TRBJ2-3; 8 nucleotides match TRBD2. The CDR3 contains 14 residues. Germline-derived CDR1 and CDR2 are SGHTA and FQGNSA. With V trimmed by 5 bases and J by 6 bases, 7 bases remained unmatched. CDR3 region: CASSKKSGGDTQYF. CDR3 nucleotide sequence: TGTGCCAGCAGCAAGAAGTCGGGGGGGGATACGCAGTATTTT.

This clone was observed a handful of times. The V and J genes are TRBV7-3 and TRBJ2-5, with 10 bases aligning to TRBD2. The V and J ends lost 5 bases and 2 bases, in that order; junction bases with no gene match: 5. Germline V gene data show CDR1 as SGHTA and CDR2 as FQGTGA. This CDR3 is built from 15 residues. CDR3 in amino acids: CASSQLAGWQETQYF. The CDR3 DNA reads TGTGCCAGCAGCCAACTAGCGGGGTGGCAAGAGACCCAGTACTTC.

There are a few counts of this clone. CDR3 bases: TGTGCCAGTAGTCTCGGGACAGGGACTTTCCCTGACAATGAGCAGTTCTTC. Translating gives CASSLGTGTFPDNEQFF. The chain couples TRBV19 to TRBJ2-1; 9 nucleotides match TRBD1. CDR1 is LNHDA, CDR2 SQIVND, per germline (reference sequence). Trimming at V came to 5 bases and at J to 5 bases, leaving 13 bases not matched to a gene. The CDR3 is 17 residues long.

The V call is TRBV7-9, the J call TRBJ1-1, with D perhaps matching TRBD1 (5 bases). Trimming took off 4 bases at V and 0 bases at J, with 15 bases between the two ends. The CDR3 extends over 16 amino acids. Germline V lookup: CDR1 SEHNR, CDR2 FQNEAQ (reference sequence). As DNA, the CDR3 is TGTGCCAGCAGCTCGCGATCGACAGATATGAACACTGAAGCTTTCTTT. Residues: CASSSRSTDMNTEAFF.

This clone was detected once. The chain carries TRBV7-9 and TRBJ1-2; TRBD1 agrees at 9 bases. The V gene's germline CDR1 is SEHNR and CDR2 FQNEAQ (reference sequence). CDR3 length equals 14 residues. J gave up 8 bases and V 2 bases, and 6 bases lay outside the gene matches. The CDR3 DNA reads TGTGCCAGCAGCTTATCCGGGACAGGGCAAGGCTACACCTTC. Its translation is CASSLSGTGQGYTF.

The chain recombines TRBV7-9 with TRBJ1-2; TRBD1 matches at 7 bases. This CDR3 spans 15 amino acids. Per germline, CDR1 SEHNR and CDR2 FQNEAQ (reference sequence). J was trimmed by 8 bases and V by 5 bases; bases with no gene match: 14. The CDR3 spells CASSLEGAARRGYTF. The CDR3 region has the DNA TGTGCCAGCAGCCTCGAGGGGGCTGCCCGTCGGGGCTACACCTTC.